This T cell receptor gamma chain is drawn from a study of Vδ1+ human thymocytes. This clone was detected only a few times. The antigen is unknown. V lost 0 bases and J lost 11; bases outside the gene matches: 3. The CDR3 is 12 residues long. CDR1 is EGSNGY, CDR2 YDSYNSKV, per germline. Sequences come from RNA converted to cDNA by reverse transcription. Multiplex PCR used pooled V-gene forward primers and a constant-region reverse primer to amplify CDR3s. TCRdb reanalyzed the multiplex PCR reads using CATT. Of 10,000 to 13,000 gamma-chain clones in the sample, around 40% are singletons; the top ten hold 1.5% to 2%. Regarding the study as a whole: TRD repertoires were essentially private, unlike widely shared TRG clonotypes. Around 20% of thymic delta-chain sequences were Vdelta2, with few Vdelta3, unlike blood Vdelta1+ controls. Highly polyclonal TRG and TRD repertoires with Gaussian CDR3 length distributions appeared in thymus.

The source is a boy under two years old who had congenital heart surgery. Input material: Vdelta1+ gamma-delta thymocytes from the thymus. The sample's subset: FACS-sorted CD3+ TCRalphabeta- TCRVdelta1+ TCRVdelta2- thymocytes. The rearrangement links TRGV2 to TRGJP2. The CDR3 loop is CATWDGPWIKTF. For the CDR3, the DNA is TGTGCCACCTGGGACGGGCCCTGGATCAAGACGTTT.